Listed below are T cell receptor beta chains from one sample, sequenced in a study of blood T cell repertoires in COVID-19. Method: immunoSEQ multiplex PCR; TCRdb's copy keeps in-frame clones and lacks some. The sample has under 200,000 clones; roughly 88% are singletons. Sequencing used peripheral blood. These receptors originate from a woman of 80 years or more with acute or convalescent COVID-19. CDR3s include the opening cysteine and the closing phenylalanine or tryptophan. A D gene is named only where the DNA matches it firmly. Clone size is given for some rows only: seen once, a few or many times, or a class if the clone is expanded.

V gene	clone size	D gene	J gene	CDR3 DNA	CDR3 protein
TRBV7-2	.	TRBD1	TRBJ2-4	TGTGCCAGCAGCTTAGGGCAGGGGGCGGGCAAAAACATTCAGTACTTC	CASSLGQGAGKNIQYF
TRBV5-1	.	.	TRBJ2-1	TGCGCCAGCAGCCTTCGGTCAGGGGGGAATGAGCAGTTCTTC	CASSLRSGGNEQFF
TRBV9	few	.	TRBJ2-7	TGTGCCAGCAGCGTTAGACAGCAATCCTACGAGCAGTACTTC	CASSVRQQSYEQYF
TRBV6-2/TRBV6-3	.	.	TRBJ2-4	TGTGCCAGCAGTCAGGGGGGAGAGGACAAAAACATTCAGTACTTC	CASSQGGEDKNIQYF
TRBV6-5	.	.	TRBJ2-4	TGTGCCAGCAGACCACGACAGGACAGCAGGAACATTCAGTACTTC	CASRPRQDSRNIQYF
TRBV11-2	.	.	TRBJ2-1	TGTGCCAGCAGCTCCTTATTAGGAAGGGGTGAGCAGTTCTTC	CASSSLLGRGEQFF
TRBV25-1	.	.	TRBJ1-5	TGTGCCAGCAGTGCCAAAGGGGTCGGCAATCAGCCCCAGCATTTT	CASSAKGVGNQPQHF
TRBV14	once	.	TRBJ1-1	TGTGCCAGCAGCCAAGGCGGGGGGGCTGAGAAAAACACTGAAGCTTTCTTT	CASSQGGGAEKNTEAFF
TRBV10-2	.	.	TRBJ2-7	TGCGCCAGCAGTGAGCCACAGTACGAGCAGTACTTC	CASSEPQYEQYF
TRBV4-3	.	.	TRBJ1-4	TGCGCCAGCAGCCGAGACAGGACAACTAATGAAAAACTGTTTTTT	CASSRDRTTNEKLFF
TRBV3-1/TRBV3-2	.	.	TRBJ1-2	TGTGCCAGCAGCCAAGTTGGGACTCTCGGGGTAGGAGGCTACACCTTC	CASSQVGTLGVGGYTF
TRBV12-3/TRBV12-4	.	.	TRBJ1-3	TGTGCCAGCAGTTCCCCTATCCGGGACACCATATATTTT	CASSSPIRDTIYF
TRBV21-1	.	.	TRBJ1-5	TGTGCCAGCAGCCGCCCTCCGGTCAGGCGCCGAAATCAGCCCCAGCATTTT	CASSRPPVRRRNQPQHF
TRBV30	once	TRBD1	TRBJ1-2	TGTGCCTGGAGTCAGGACAGGGACTATGGCTACACCTTC	CAWSQDRDYGYTF
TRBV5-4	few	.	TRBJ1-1	TGTGCCAGCAGCCTCCCGACAGGCTCATCCACTGAAGCTTTCTTT	CASSLPTGSSTEAFF
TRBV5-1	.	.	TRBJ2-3	TGCGCCAGCAGCATCCGGGACTCCGGCGCAGATACGCAGTATTTT	CASSIRDSGADTQYF
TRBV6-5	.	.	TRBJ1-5	TGTGCCAGCAGTTACTCGCAAGGGGATCAGCCCCAGCATTTT	CASSYSQGDQPQHF
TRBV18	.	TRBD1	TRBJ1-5	TGTGCCAGCTCACCTCTAGGGACAGGGGGCCCCCAGCATTTT	CASSPLGTGGPQHF
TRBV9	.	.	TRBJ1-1	TGTGCCAGCAGACCGATGAGATTTGGTACTGAAGCTTTCTTT	CASRPMRFGTEAFF
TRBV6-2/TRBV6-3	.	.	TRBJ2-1	TGTGCCAGCAGCCTAAGACAGACCTCCTACAATGAGCAGTTCTTC	CASSLRQTSYNEQFF
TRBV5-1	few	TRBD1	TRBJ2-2	TGCGCCAGCAGCCAGACAGGGGGAGATAGCACCGGGGAGCTGTTTTTT	CASSQTGGDSTGELFF
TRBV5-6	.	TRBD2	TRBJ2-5	TGTGCCAGCAGCCCGGGGACTAGCGGGAGAGAGACCCAGTACTTC	CASSPGTSGRETQYF
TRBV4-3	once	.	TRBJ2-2	TGCGCCAGCAGCTCCGGACTAAACACCGGGGAGCTGTTTTTT	CASSSGLNTGELFF
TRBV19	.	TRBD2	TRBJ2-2	TGTGCCAGTAACCAGGGAGGGGCGCGCGGCACCGGGGAGCTGTTTTTT	CASNQGGARGTGELFF
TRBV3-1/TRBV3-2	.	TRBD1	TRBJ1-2	TGTGCCAGCAGCCAAGACGGGACAGTGAGTCGCTACACCTTC	CASSQDGTVSRYTF
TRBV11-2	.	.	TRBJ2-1	TGTGCCAGCAGCCTACTCCATTATGAGCAGTTCTTC	CASSLLHYEQFF
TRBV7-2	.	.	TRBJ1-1	TGTGCCAGCAGCTTTTCCTGGGGGGACGTTGCTTTCTTT	CASSFSWGDVAFF
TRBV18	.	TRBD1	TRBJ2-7	TGTGCCAGCTCAACGGGACAGAGTTACGAGCAGTACTTC	CASSTGQSYEQYF
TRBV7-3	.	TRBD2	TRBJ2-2	TGTGCCAGCAGCTTAGGACTAGCGGGAACCGGGGAGCTGTTTTTT	CASSLGLAGTGELFF
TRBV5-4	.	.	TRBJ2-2	TGTGCCAGCAGCTTTTCTGCGAACACCGGGGAGCTGTTTTTT	CASSFSANTGELFF
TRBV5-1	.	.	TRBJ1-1	TGCGCCAGCAGCTTGGCCGGGGGAAACGAAGCTTTCTTT	CASSLAGGNEAFF
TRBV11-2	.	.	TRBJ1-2	TGTGCCAGCAGCTTTAGTGGAGATGGCTACACCTTC	CASSFSGDGYTF
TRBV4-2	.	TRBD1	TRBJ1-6	TGTGCCAGCAGCCAGATGCTGGGACAGACTAATTCACCCCTCCACTTT	CASSQMLGQTNSPLHF
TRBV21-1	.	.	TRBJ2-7	TGTGCCAGCAGCCAGTATCGACAGCATTCCTACGAGCAGTACTTC	CASSQYRQHSYEQYF
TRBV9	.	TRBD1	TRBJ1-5	TGTGCCAGCAGCGTAGCAGGGGGCAGCAATCAGCCCCAGCATTTT	CASSVAGGSNQPQHF
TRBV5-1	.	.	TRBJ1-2	TGCGCCAGCAGCCCCACGTCGAGAGGCTACACCTTC	CASSPTSRGYTF
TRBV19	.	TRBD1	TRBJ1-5	TGTGCCAGTAAACCCGGGACAGGGAACACGCTCCCGAATCAGCCCCAGCATTTT	CASKPGTGNTLPNQPQHF
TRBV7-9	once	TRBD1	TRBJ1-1	TGTGCCAGCAGCCTATCTACAGGGGTCCCTGAAGCTTTCTTT	CASSLSTGVPEAFF
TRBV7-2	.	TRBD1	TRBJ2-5	TGTGCCAGCAGCTCAGGACAGGGTCAAGAGACCCAGCACTTC	CASSSGQGQETQHF
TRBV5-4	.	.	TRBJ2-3	TGTGCCAGCAGCTTCCCCGGGGTCACAGATACGCAGTATTTT	CASSFPGVTDTQYF
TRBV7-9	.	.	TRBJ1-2	TGTGCCAGCACTCCCGTCGGCGGACAGTCTTTTAACTATGGCTACACCTTC	CASTPVGGQSFNYGYTF
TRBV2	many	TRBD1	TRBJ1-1	TGTGCCAGCAATTACAGGGGGGTTACTTTGAACACTGAAGCTTTCTTT	CASNYRGVTLNTEAFF
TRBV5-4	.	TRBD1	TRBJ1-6	TGTGCCAGCAGCACGGGACAGGGTGGTAATTCACCCCTCCACTTT	CASSTGQGGNSPLHF
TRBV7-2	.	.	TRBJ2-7	TGTGCCAGCAGCTTAGTAGTCAGGCCTACCTACGAGCAGTACTTC	CASSLVVRPTYEQYF
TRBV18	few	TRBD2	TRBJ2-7	TGTGCCAGCTCTGAAACCAGCGGGGGGACCTACGAGCAGTACTTC	CASSETSGGTYEQYF
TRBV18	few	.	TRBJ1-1	TGTGCCAGTAGAAGACAGTTGAACACTGAAGCTTTCTTT	CASRRQLNTEAFF
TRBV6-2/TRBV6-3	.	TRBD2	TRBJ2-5	TGTGCCAGCAGTTACGGGGCTAGCGGGCTCCAAGAGACCCAGTACTTC	CASSYGASGLQETQYF
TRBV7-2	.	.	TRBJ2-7	TGTGCCAGCAGCTTATGGAGCAGGGTTTCGGAAAAGCAGTACTTC	CASSLWSRVSEKQYF
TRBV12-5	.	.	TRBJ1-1	TGTGCTAGTGGTTTACAGGGTACTGAAGCTTTCTTT	CASGLQGTEAFF
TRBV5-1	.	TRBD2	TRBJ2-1	TGCGCCAGCAGCTCGGGAAGCGGGAGGGCCAGGGATGAGCAGTTCTTC	CASSSGSGRARDEQFF
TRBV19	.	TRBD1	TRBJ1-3	TGTGCCAGTAGTATGTGGGCAGGGGGGTTCTCTGGAAACACCATATATTTT	CASSMWAGGFSGNTIYF
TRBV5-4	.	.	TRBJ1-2	TGTGCCAGCAGCTTGGTTGGGGCAGACTATGGCTACACCTTC	CASSLVGADYGYTF